What follows are 16 T cell receptor beta chains derived from one specimen sequenced in a study of shared clonotypes between healthy human individuals. This table comes from immunoSEQ multiplex PCR, and its TCRdb copy is limited to in-frame clones, with some not included. The repertoire holds about 680,000 clones, around 90% seen once, with about 24% in the top ten. Terminally differentiated effector memory CD45RA+ cells were excluded by CCR7 positive selection of CD45RO-negative cells. The sample comprised naive CD8+ T cells sorted from blood. Receptor source: a man aged 25 to 45 in good health.

The V call is TRBV7-9, the J call TRBJ2-5, with 11 bases matching TRBD2. This CDR3 contains 16 residues. CDR1 SEHNR and CDR2 FQNEAQ come from the germline V gene (reference sequence). With 5 bases clipped from V and 4 bases from J, the junction kept 9 bases outside the gene matches. CDR3 DNA: TGTGCCAGCAGCATTACTAGCGGGAGTGTTCGAGAGACCCAGTACTTC. It codes for CASSITSGSVRETQYF.

The rearrangement joins TRBV4-2 to TRBJ2-2, with D maybe TRBD2 (5 bases). This CDR3 has 16 amino acids. Trimming cost V 1 base and J 3 bases, with 12 bases left between them. Germline V gene data show CDR1 as LGHNA and CDR2 as YNFKEQ. CDR3 in amino acids: CASSQVKAEYTGELFF. As DNA, the CDR3 is TGTGCCAGCAGCCAAGTGAAAGCGGAGTACACCGGGGAGCTGTTTTTT.

The genes are TRBV4-1 and TRBJ1-3, with 8 bases fitting TRBD1. V shed 8 bases and J 1 base; nucleotides not matched to a gene: 7. The CDR3 runs 15 residues. CDR1 is MGHRA, CDR2 YSYEKL, per germline. The CDR3 bases are TGCGCCAGCGCTACAGGGGGAGCTTCTGGAAACACCATATATTTT. It codes for CASATGGASGNTIYF.

V and J are TRBV27 and TRBJ2-3; D may correspond to TRBD1 or TRBD2 (5 bases each). CDR3 length: 15 amino acids. Germline-derived CDR1 and CDR2 are MNHEY and SMNVEV (reference sequence). V was clipped by 5 bases and J by 5 bases, with 17 bases between them. CDR3 DNA sequence: TGTGCCAGCAGTGAGGGGTGGAAAGAGGGAGATACGCAGTATTTT. Protein sequence: CASSEGWKEGDTQYF.

This chain uses TRBV27 with TRBJ2-7; 8 bases are a match to TRBD2. The junction had 9 bases not matched to a gene; V was cut back by 5 bases and J by 3 bases. This CDR3 comprises 15 residues. Germline-derived CDR1 and CDR2 are MNHEY and SMNVEV (reference sequence). The CDR3 region is CASSPSVLAGYEQYF. CDR3 bases: TGTGCCAGCAGTCCATCGGTGCTAGCGGGCTACGAGCAGTACTTC.

J is TRBJ2-3 and V is TRBV6-1, with 9 bases matching TRBD2. Germline V gives CDR1 MNHNS, CDR2 SASEGT. The CDR3 spans 16 residues. Trimming cost V 3 bases and J 6 bases; bases outside gene matches: 10. The CDR3 sequence is CASSDWASGTGDTQYF. The DNA of the CDR3 is TGTGCCAGCAGTGACTGGGCTAGCGGGACGGGTGATACGCAGTATTTT.

This clone was recorded once. This rearrangement joins TRBV27 to TRBJ2-7, with 7 bases aligning to TRBD2. Trimming took 0 bases from V and 0 from J; bases not matched to a gene: 5. CDR1 is MNHEY, CDR2 SMNVEV, per germline (reference sequence). The CDR3 has 16 amino acids. Written as DNA, the CDR3 is TGTGCCAGCAGTTTATCCCTAGCGGATAGCTCCTACGAGCAGTACTTC. The encoded protein is CASSLSLADSSYEQYF.

With respect to this clone: This same CDR3 is encoded by further DNA sequences in the sample. This chain uses TRBV27 with TRBJ2-7, with D possibly TRBD2 on 5 matching bases. The CDR3 totals 12 residues. CDR1 MNHEY and CDR2 SMNVEV come from the germline V gene (reference sequence). Trimming removed 2 bases at V and 5 bases at J, with 7 bases between. DNA of the CDR3: TGTGCCAGCAGTTTAGTCGGGGACGAGCAGTACTTC. Its translation is CASSLVGDEQYF.

The chain combines TRBV21-1 with TRBJ2-7. TRBV21-1 is a listed pseudogene. The CDR3 totals 16 residues. CDR3 in amino acids: CASSKFRPLPSYEQYF. For the CDR3, the DNA is TGTGCCAGCAGCAAATTTAGACCTTTACCTTCCTACGAGCAGTACTTC.

This chain links TRBV7-6 with TRBJ2-1; D might be TRBD2 (6 bases). CDR3 length: 13 residues. The V gene lost 1 base and the J gene lost 7 bases, with 8 bases spanning the gap. Germline V gene sequence: CDR1 SGHVS, CDR2 FNYEAQ. The DNA of the CDR3 is TGTGCCAGCAGCTTAGAGACTAGTAATGAGCAGTTCTTC. Translating gives CASSLETSNEQFF.

V gene TRBV6-1 combines with J gene TRBJ2-5; no clear D gene. This CDR3 is 8 amino acids long. Germline values: CDR1 MNHNS, CDR2 SASEGT. V lost 11 bases to trimming and J lost 9 bases, with 7 bases between them. The CDR3, as DNA: TGTGCCGGTGGGGCCCAGTACTTC. Translation gives CAGGAQYF.

J is TRBJ2-2 and V is TRBV2; perhaps TRBD1 as D (6 bases). CDR3 length equals 16 residues. Germline V lookup: CDR1 SNHLY, CDR2 FYNNEI. The V gene lost 6 bases and the J gene lost 1 base, with 15 bases spanning the gap. The CDR3 loop is CASRDSGLGNTGELFF. In DNA form, the CDR3 reads TGTGCCAGCAGGGACAGCGGCCTGGGGAACACCGGGGAGCTGTTTTTT.

With respect to this clone: Other nucleotide sequences in the sample specify the same CDR3. J is TRBJ2-3 and V is TRBV9; D is undetermined. Germline CDR1 and CDR2: SGDLS and YYNGEE. This CDR3 is 13 amino acids long. The V gene lost 0 bases and the J gene lost 3 bases, with 5 bases spanning the gap. CDR3 in DNA: TGTGCCAGCAGCGTAGGAGGAACAGATACGCAGTATTTT. Translated: CASSVGGTDTQYF.

The chain uses TRBV4-3 and TRBJ2-1, with TRBD2 matching 8 bases. V lost 3 bases to trimming and J lost 10 bases; unmatched junction nucleotides: 8. This CDR3 has 14 residues. Germline V lookup: CDR1 LGHNA, CDR2 YSLEER. The CDR3: CASSHYGAGAEQFF. The CDR3, as DNA: TGCGCCAGCAGCCATTATGGAGCGGGAGCGGAGCAGTTCTTC.

To note about this clone: The identical CDR3 is also encoded by other nucleotide sequences in the sample. CDR3 sequence reads: CASSLARGGTEAFF. CDR3 sequence (DNA): TGCGCCAGCAGCTTGGCCCGGGGAGGGACTGAAGCTTTCTTT. The rearrangement uses TRBV5-1 and TRBJ1-1; D uncertain. Per the germline V gene, CDR1 is SGHRS and CDR2 is YFSETQ. The V end was cut by 0 bases, the J end by 5 bases, with 11 bases between. The CDR3 sequence is 14 residues long.

The rearrangement links TRBV28 to TRBJ2-5, with a possible D match to TRBD1 (6 bases). Between the trimmed V and J ends, which lost 7 bases and 5 bases, there was a span of 14 bases. There are 13 residues in the CDR3. The germline CDR1 and CDR2 sequences are MDHEN and SYDVKM. The CDR3 DNA sequence: TGTGCCAGCAACACAGGGTTGTATGAGACCCAGTACTTC. It encodes CASNTGLYETQYF.